The 2 T cell receptor beta chains below were found in one sample sequenced in a study of TIL therapy for anti-PD-1-resistant metastatic lung cancer. Sequencing used immunoSEQ v3. Only in-frame clones appear in the TCRdb table, and some are missing; sequencing was by immunoSEQ multiplex PCR. This sample carries under 70,000 clones, over 75% of them seen once, and the ten largest clones take just over 2.5%. Time point: pre-treatment sample, taken before nivolumab and TIL therapy. The input for sequencing was blood, taken at baseline. The receptors were gathered from a person between 25 and 80 years old with non-small cell lung cancer.

The chain joins TRBV4-1 to TRBJ2-1; 7 nucleotides line up with TRBD2. CDR1 and CDR2 (germline): MGHRA, YSYEKL. J was trimmed by 7 bases and V by 2 bases; bases with no gene match: 14. The CDR3 consists of 17 residues. The CDR3 DNA is TGCGCCAGCAGCCAAAAGCCCCCAGGGCCGGGGGGAAATGAGCAGTTCTTC. This codes for CASSQKPPGPGGNEQFF.

V gene TRBV12-5 combines with J gene TRBJ1-1; D unclear. V shed 1 base and J shed 11 bases, with 11 bases lying between them. The CDR3 extends over 12 amino acids. Germline V CDR1 and CDR2: LGHNT, FRNRAP. The chain's CDR3 is CASGLGPSEAFF. Here the CDR3 DNA reads TGTGCTAGTGGTTTGGGACCTTCCGAGGCTTTCTTT.